Given below is one T cell receptor (beta chain) in context. Its specificity is unknown. This sample is part of a study of OX40 agonist ivuxolimab in advanced cancers. The method was immunoSEQ multiplex PCR; TCRdb's version includes in-frame clones alone and lacks a portion of them. The sample shows 55,000 to 65,000 clones, 86% of them seen only once. The study, taken as a whole, reports: Not determined was the antigen specificity of the expanded peripheral T cells.

This clonotype was obtained from an adult with an advanced solid tumor such as melanoma, head and neck, liver or kidney cancer. Sequences were derived from CD4+ or CD8+ T cells sorted from blood, sampled in a trial of the OX40 agonist ivuxolimab.

Here the CDR3 reads CATSRGKGGFEQYF. In DNA form, the CDR3 reads TGTGCCACCAGCAGAGGGAAGGGCGGGTTCGAGCAGTACTTC. V and J are TRBV15 and TRBJ2-7; D may be TRBD2 (5 bases). CDR3 length: 14 amino acids. The V gene lost 1 base and the J gene lost 6 bases, with 13 bases spanning the gap. The germline CDR1 and CDR2 sequences are LNHNV and YYDKDF (reference sequence). Full variable domain (rest looked up from reference TRBV15 and TRBJ2-7): DAMVIQNPRYQVTQFGKPVTLSCSQTLNHNVMYWYQQKSSQAPKLLFHYYDKDFNNEADTPDNFQSRRPNTSFCFLDIRSPGLGDTAMYLCATSRGKGGFEQYFGPGTRLTVT.